This TCR beta chain was found in a study of blood T cell repertoires in COVID-19. Study overall: The study drew acute and convalescent COVID-19 samples from the United States, Italy and Spain. PBMCs, B-cell-depleted T cells, or T cells provided the cDNA or gDNA that made up the material.

The CDR3 runs 15 residues. Seattle patient enrollment occurred during active infection, with longitudinal follow-up thereafter. The method was immunoSEQ multiplex PCR; TCRdb's version includes in-frame clones alone and lacks a portion of them. The sample includes some 170,000 clones, 93% of them seen just once. This clone was seen just once. This TCR came from a woman aged 55-70 years with COVID-19, enrolled during active disease. Sequenced material: peripheral blood. The chain recombines TRBV21-1 with TRBJ1-2; the table's D call, TRBD1, has no DNA check behind it. TRBV21-1 represents a pseudogene. This CDR3 is CASTKTGGEFDGYTF. The CDR3 DNA reads TGTGCCAGTACAAAGACAGGGGGCGAGTTTGATGGCTACACCTTC.